The rows below give T cell receptor beta chains drawn from one sample of a study of regulatory T cells in long-lasting Graves disease. In TCRdb, the multiplex PCR reads were re-called with MiXCR into one record per CDR3 protein. Among about 460,000 distinct CDR3 sequences listed, around 15% were seen once. In addition, the sample was reused for a study of T cells in Graves' hyperthyroidism and ophthalmopathy.

The specimen comprised peripheral blood mononuclear cells (PBMCs), sampled at new diagnosis, from a patient treated with antithyroid drugs. These receptors came from a woman in her forties or fifties with Graves disease. CDR3s include the opening cysteine and the closing phenylalanine or tryptophan. D genes are given only for firm matches. Only some rows state a clone size, as once, few, many or a class for expanded clones.

V gene	D gene	J gene	clone size	CDR3 protein	CDR3 DNA
TRBV6-2/TRBV6-3	-	TRBJ2-1	many	CASSYAVSARNYNEQFF	TGTGCCAGCAGTTACGCCGTTTCCGCCAGGAACTACAATGAGCAGTTCTTC
TRBV5-1	TRBD1	TRBJ1-1	few	CASSIQGAVEYTEAFF	TGCGCCAGCAGCATACAGGGGGCGGTTGAATACACTGAAGCTTTCTTT
TRBV29-1	-	TRBJ2-1	many	CSVEPGQDYNEQFF	TGCAGCGTTGAACCTGGACAAGACTACAATGAGCAGTTCTTC
TRBV5-1	-	TRBJ2-2	few	CASSLVGEIGELFF	TGCGCCAGCAGCTTGGTCGGGGAAATCGGGGAGCTGTTTTTT
TRBV28	-	TRBJ2-1	-	CASSDSDDEQFF	TGTGCCAGCAGTGACAGCGACGATGAGCAGTTCTTC
TRBV11-2	-	TRBJ2-1	-	CASRFVGGASYNEQFF	TGTGCCAGCAGATTTGTCGGCGGGGCTTCCTACAATGAGCAGTTCTTC
TRBV7-3	TRBD2	TRBJ2-2	-	CASSSPGTSGRAANTGELFF	TGTGCCAGCAGCTCCCCTGGGACTAGCGGGAGGGCCGCAAACACCGGGGAGCTGTTTTTT
TRBV11-2	-	TRBJ2-7	-	CASSLTLLERLHPYEQYF	TGTGCCAGCAGCTTAACCCTGCTGGAGCGCCTTCACCCCTACGAGCAGTACTTC
TRBV20-1	TRBD1	TRBJ1-5	-	CSARKTGVGNQPQHF	TGCAGTGCTAGGAAGACAGGGGTTGGGAATCAGCCCCAGCATTTT
TRBV5-6	-	TRBJ2-7	-	CASSFGSFEQYF	TGTGCCAGCAGCTTCGGCTCCTTCGAGCAGTACTTC
TRBV6-2/TRBV6-3	TRBD2	TRBJ2-2	few	CASSPSREGTGELFF	TGTGCCAGCAGCCCCTCGCGGGAGGGCACCGGGGAGCTGTTTTTT
TRBV7-9	-	TRBJ1-5	many	CASSPGAGGNQPQHF	TGTGCCAGCAGCCCCGGAGCAGGGGGCAATCAGCCCCAGCATTTT
TRBV20-1	-	TRBJ2-5	-	CSARGSGGAETQYF	TGCAGTGCTAGAGGGAGCGGAGGAGCGGAGACCCAGTACTTC
TRBV12-3/TRBV12-4	-	TRBJ2-7	many	CASSLNWGHYEQYF	TGTGCCAGCAGTTTAAACTGGGGCCACTACGAGCAGTACTTC
TRBV7-2	-	TRBJ1-4	-	CASSLFSRPNEKLFF	TGTGCCAGCAGCTTATTCTCACGACCTAATGAAAAACTGTTTTTT
TRBV5-1	TRBD2	TRBJ2-7	many	CASSYSGRAEGEQYF	TGCGCCAGCAGCTATAGCGGGAGGGCCGAAGGCGAGCAGTACTTC
TRBV13	TRBD1	TRBJ1-1	many	CASSNRGQGNTEAFF	TGTGCCAGCAGCAACCGGGGACAGGGTAACACTGAAGCTTTCTTT
TRBV18	-	TRBJ1-2	-	CASSPSFLGRGDGYTF	TGTGCCAGCTCACCAAGTTTTTTGGGCAGGGGAGATGGCTACACCTTC
TRBV3-1	-	TRBJ2-7	few	CASSQDGPEGAYEQYF	TGTGCCAGCAGCCAAGACGGGCCAGAGGGGGCCTACGAGCAGTACTTC
TRBV28	TRBD1	TRBJ1-2	many	CASRRRGTPRSYGYTF	TGTGCCAGCAGGCGCAGGGGGACACCCCGCAGCTATGGCTACACCTTC
TRBV19	-	TRBJ2-7	-	CASSTGEGVSEQYF	TGTGCCAGTAGTACCGGAGAGGGGGTCTCCGAGCAGTACTTC
TRBV2	TRBD2	TRBJ2-1	-	CASREWPSGSGEQFF	TGTGCCAGCAGAGAGTGGCCTAGCGGGAGTGGGGAGCAGTTCTTC
TRBV5-1	TRBD1	TRBJ2-5	many	CASSMGQQQETQYF	TGCGCCAGCAGCATGGGACAGCAACAAGAGACCCAGTACTTC
TRBV28	TRBD2	TRBJ2-3	many	CASSLRGEGTQYF	TGTGCCAGCAGTTTGCGGGGGGAGGGTACGCAGTATTTT
TRBV6-1	TRBD1	TRBJ1-6	-	CASRAGGESPLHF	TGTGCCAGCAGGGCAGGGGGGGAGTCACCCCTCCACTTT
TRBV28	-	TRBJ2-3	many	CASSLGLWDTQYF	TGTGCCAGCAGCTTAGGTCTGTGGGATACGCAGTATTTT
TRBV5-1	TRBD2	TRBJ2-5	few	CASSLGKREEQETQYF	TGCGCCAGCAGCTTGGGTAAGCGGGAGGAGCAAGAGACCCAGTACTTC
TRBV12-5	-	TRBJ1-1	many	CASGLIGPGNTEAFF	TGTGCTAGTGGTTTAATAGGACCAGGAAACACTGAAGCTTTCTTT
TRBV7-3	-	TRBJ2-5	many	CASSPRVLETQYF	TGTGCCAGCAGTCCACGGGTCCTAGAGACCCAGTACTTC
TRBV27	-	TRBJ2-1	many	CASRGLGGSYNEQFF	TGTGCCAGCAGGGGGCTAGGAGGTTCCTACAATGAGCAGTTCTTC
TRBV3-1	-	TRBJ1-1	many	CASSPSLGTEAFF	TGTGCCAGCAGCCCCTCACTCGGCACTGAAGCTTTCTTT
TRBV29-1	-	TRBJ2-3	many	CSVESRQGLDTQYF	TGCAGCGTTGAAAGTCGCCAGGGATTGGATACGCAGTATTTT
TRBV7-9	-	TRBJ2-1	-	CASSLAPGVGYNEQFF	TGTGCCAGCAGCTTAGCTCCGGGAGTGGGGTACAATGAGCAGTTCTTC
TRBV5-1	TRBD2	TRBJ2-1	few	CASSLALAGGFSYNEQFF	TGCGCCAGCAGCTTGGCGCTAGCGGGAGGGTTCTCCTACAATGAGCAGTTCTTC
TRBV2	-	TRBJ1-2	many	CASSVRPYSSYGYTF	TGTGCCAGCAGTGTCCGGCCTTATAGTAGCTATGGCTACACCTTC
TRBV6-5	TRBD1	TRBJ1-1	-	CASSYLGTGPEAFF	TGTGCCAGCAGTTACCTAGGGACAGGGCCTGAAGCTTTCTTT
TRBV6-1	-	TRBJ1-4	-	CASSLQGNTNEKLFF	TGTGCCAGCAGCCTACAGGGCAACACTAATGAAAAACTGTTTTTT
TRBV7-8	-	TRBJ2-7	-	CASSFPLKLRDIRLVVYEQYF	TGTGCCAGCAGCTTCCCCCTGAAGCTCCGGGACATTCGATTGGTTGTCTACGAGCAGTACTTC
TRBV3-1	-	TRBJ2-7	many	CASSHYGTNYEQYF	TGTGCCAGCAGCCACTATGGGACGAATTACGAGCAGTACTTC
TRBV6-9	-	TRBJ2-7	once	CASSYWSGTPGEQYF	TGTGCCAGCAGTTACTGGTCAGGCACTCCCGGTGAGCAGTACTTC
TRBV12-3/TRBV12-4	-	TRBJ1-2	many	CASSFAQLYGYTF	TGTGCCAGCAGTTTTGCCCAGCTCTATGGCTACACCTTC
TRBV4-1	-	TRBJ1-3	-	CASSQETGPSGNTIYF	TGCGCCAGCAGCCAAGAAACGGGGCCCTCTGGAAACACCATATATTTT
TRBV20-1	-	TRBJ2-1	-	CALYGNEQFF	TGCGCTCTCTATGGTAATGAGCAGTTCTTC
TRBV6-1	-	TRBJ1-6	few	CASSGGPFYNSPLHF	TGTGCCAGCAGTGGGGGACCGTTCTATAATTCACCCCTCCACTTT
TRBV6-1	-	TRBJ2-1	-	CASSVNFGHYNEQFF	TGTGCCAGCAGTGTAAACTTCGGACACTACAATGAGCAGTTCTTC
TRBV6-4	-	TRBJ1-1	many	CASSYSSAGGINTEAFF	TGTGCCAGCAGTTACTCATCGGCAGGTGGGATAAACACTGAAGCTTTCTTT
TRBV19	-	TRBJ2-7	-	CASGYGGEQYF	TGTGCCAGTGGATACGGCGGCGAGCAGTACTTC